Sequencing of this T cell receptor beta chain was carried out in a study of cytomegalovirus exposure and HLA in healthy donors. At the level of the study: Out of 150 million to 200 million T cells, an earlier analysis found 117 million unique TCR beta sequences in total. Most genotyped donors, roughly 83% of 350 to 500, had Caucasian-associated genetic ancestry. Study results and caveats: Later work found that TCR association rates differed between HLA loci; DRB1 had the most and HLA-C the fewest. A later analysis linked a missense DCLRE1C variant to TCR beta V- and J-gene trimming.

Note on this clone: Its target is not known.

Trimming left V 5 bases short and J 1 base short, with 14 bases between. The CDR3 totals 15 residues. Germline V gives CDR1 LNHDA, CDR2 SQIVND (reference sequence). PCR primers comprised 60 Vbeta and 13 Jbeta primers. Libraries were prepared by immunoSEQ multiplex PCR; TCRdb keeps only in-frame clonotypes and omits some of them. Counted here are about 94,000 clones, approximately 80% occurring once; the ten biggest clones make up 9% to 12%. J is TRBJ1-1 and V is TRBV19, with D unclear. This clonotype originated in a human donor in good health. Sequencing was carried out using PBMCs. The CDR3 DNA reads as TGTGCCAGTAGTTCCCCCGCCGGGAGGAACACTGAAGCTTTCTTT. As protein: CASSSPAGRNTEAFF.